This T cell receptor (beta chain) appears in the sequencing data of a study of Ad26.COV2.S vaccination and SARS-CoV-2 variants. Background on the study: Donor joined the COV1001 Ad26.COV2.S trial arm. Ad26.COV2.S shots went into the muscle once or twice, 56 days apart.

Documented treatment: roughly 18 received Ad26.COV2.S at low or high dose, single or two shots; about 5 received placebo; per-sample allocation not given. All samples were drawn on day 63, counting from the first vaccine or placebo injection. Generated by immunoSEQ multiplex PCR, the TCRdb table keeps only in-frame clones and is missing some. The sample comprises 500,000 or so clones, around nine tenths of which are singletons, and about 13% rests with the top ten. With respect to this clone: Its antigen is not known.

Germline values: CDR1 MDHEN, CDR2 SYDVKM. The CDR3 extends over 14 amino acids. With 6 bases removed from V and 7 bases from J, the gap between germline ends came to 15 bases. Study-wide results and limits: Vaccine recipients showed a spike-specific TCR breadth that was higher than in placebo recipients. Those who received vaccine or placebo ended up with similar non-spike TCR breadth.

This sequence joins TRBV28 and TRBJ1-4; tentative D call: TRBD1 (6 bases). The clonotype comes from a person aged 18-60 years who received the Ad26.COV2.S COVID-19 vaccine or a placebo. The material was peripheral blood, obtained in a trial of Ad26.COV2.S vaccine versus placebo. CDR3 coding DNA: TGTGCCAGCAGCATTACAGGGAATGGTGAAAAACTGTTTTTT. Encoded protein: CASSITGNGEKLFF.